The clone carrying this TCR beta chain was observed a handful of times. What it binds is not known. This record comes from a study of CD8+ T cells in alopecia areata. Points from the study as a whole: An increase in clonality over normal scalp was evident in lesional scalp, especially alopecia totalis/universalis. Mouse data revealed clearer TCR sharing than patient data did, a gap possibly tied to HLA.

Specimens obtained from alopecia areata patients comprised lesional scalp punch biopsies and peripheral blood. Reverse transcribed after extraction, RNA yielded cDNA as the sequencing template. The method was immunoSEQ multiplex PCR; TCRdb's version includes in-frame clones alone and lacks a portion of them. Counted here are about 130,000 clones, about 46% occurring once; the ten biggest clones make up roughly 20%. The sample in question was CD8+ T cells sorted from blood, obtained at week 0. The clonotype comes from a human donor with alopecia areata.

The CDR3 DNA follows: TGTGCCAGCAGCTTGACCCCCAAGACCTACGAGCAGTACTTC. Translation gives CASSLTPKTYEQYF. The chain combines TRBV5-4 with TRBJ2-7; D not certain. Germline lookup yields CDR1 SGHNT and CDR2 YYREEE (reference sequence). This CDR3 region has 14 residues. V was trimmed by 1 base and J by 2 bases, leaving 10 bases between them. The full variable domain, in which reference TRBV5-4 and TRBJ2-7 provide the parts outside the CDR3, is ETGVTQSPTHLIKTRGQQVTLRCSSQSGHNTVSWYQQALGQGPQFIFQYYREEENGRGNFPPRFSGLQFPNYSSELNVNALELDDSALYLCASSLTPKTYEQYFGPGTRLTVT.